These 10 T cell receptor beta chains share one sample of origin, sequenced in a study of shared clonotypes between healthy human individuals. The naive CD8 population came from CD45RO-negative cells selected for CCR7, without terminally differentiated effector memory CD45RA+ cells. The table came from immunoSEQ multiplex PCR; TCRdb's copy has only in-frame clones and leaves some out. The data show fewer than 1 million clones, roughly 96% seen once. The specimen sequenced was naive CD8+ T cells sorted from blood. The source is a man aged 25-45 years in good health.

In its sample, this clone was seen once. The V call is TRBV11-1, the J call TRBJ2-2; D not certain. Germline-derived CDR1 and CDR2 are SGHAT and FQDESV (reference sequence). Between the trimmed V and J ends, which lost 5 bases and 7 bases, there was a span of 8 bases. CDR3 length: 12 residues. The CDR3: CASSKGGGELFF. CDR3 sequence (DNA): TGTGCCAGCAGCAAGGGTGGCGGGGAGCTGTTTTTT. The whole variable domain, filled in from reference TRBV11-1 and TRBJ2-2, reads EAEVAQSPRYKITEKSQAVAFWCDPISGHATLYWYRQILGQGPELLVQFQDESVVDDSQLPKDRFSAERLKGVDSTLKIQPAELGDSAMYLCASSKGGGELFFGEGSRLTVL.

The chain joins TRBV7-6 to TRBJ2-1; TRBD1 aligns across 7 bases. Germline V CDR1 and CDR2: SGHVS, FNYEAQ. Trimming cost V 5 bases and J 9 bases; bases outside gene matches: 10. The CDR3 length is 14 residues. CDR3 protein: CASSPRDSRLEQFF. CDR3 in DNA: TGTGCCAGCAGCCCTCGGGACAGTCGGCTTGAGCAGTTCTTC. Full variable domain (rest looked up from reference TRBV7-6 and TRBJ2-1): GAGVSQSPRYKVTKRGQDVALRCDPISGHVSLYWYRQALGQGPEFLTYFNYEAQQDKSGLPNDRFSAERPEGSISTLTIQRTEQRDSAMYRCASSPRDSRLEQFFGPGTRLTVL.

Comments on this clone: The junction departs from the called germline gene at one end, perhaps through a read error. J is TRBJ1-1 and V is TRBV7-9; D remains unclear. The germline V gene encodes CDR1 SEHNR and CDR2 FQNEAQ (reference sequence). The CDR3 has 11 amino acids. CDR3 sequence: CASSLVPPPGF. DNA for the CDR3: TGTGCCAGCAGCTTAGTTCCCCCTCCGGGATTT.

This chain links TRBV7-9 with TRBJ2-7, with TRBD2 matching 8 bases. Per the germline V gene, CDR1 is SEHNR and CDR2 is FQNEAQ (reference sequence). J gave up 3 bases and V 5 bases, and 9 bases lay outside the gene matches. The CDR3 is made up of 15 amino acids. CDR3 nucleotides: TGTGCCAGCAGCCCGCCGGCTAGCGGGCACTACGAGCAGTACTTC. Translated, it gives CASSPPASGHYEQYF.

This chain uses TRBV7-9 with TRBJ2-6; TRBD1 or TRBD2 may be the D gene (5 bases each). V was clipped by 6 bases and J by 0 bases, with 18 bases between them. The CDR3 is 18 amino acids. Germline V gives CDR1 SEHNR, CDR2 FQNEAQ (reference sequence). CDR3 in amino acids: CASSSTRDGSSGANVLTF. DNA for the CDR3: TGTGCCAGCAGTTCTACCCGGGACGGTAGCTCTGGGGCCAACGTCCTGACTTTC. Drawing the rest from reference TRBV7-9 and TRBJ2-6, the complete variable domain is DTGVSQNPRHKITKRGQNVTFRCDPISEHNRLYWYRQTLGQGPEFLTYFQNEAQLEKSRLLSDRFSAERPKGSFSTLEIQRTEQGDSAMYLCASSSTRDGSSGANVLTFGAGSRLTVL.

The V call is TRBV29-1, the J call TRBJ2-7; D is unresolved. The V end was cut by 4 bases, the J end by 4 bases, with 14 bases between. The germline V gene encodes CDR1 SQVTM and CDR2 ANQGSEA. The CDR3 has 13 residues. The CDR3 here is CSVVFVDEYEQYF. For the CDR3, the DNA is TGCAGCGTTGTATTTGTCGATGAGTACGAGCAGTACTTC.

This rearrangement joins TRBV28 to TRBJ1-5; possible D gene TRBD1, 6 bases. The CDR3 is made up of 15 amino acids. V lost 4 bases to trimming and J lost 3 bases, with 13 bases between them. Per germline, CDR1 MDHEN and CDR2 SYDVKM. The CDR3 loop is CASSWLGQNNQPQHF. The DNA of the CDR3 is TGTGCCAGCAGTTGGTTGGGACAAAACAATCAGCCCCAGCATTTT.

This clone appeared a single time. Here the CDR3 DNA reads TGCAGCGTTTTTGAAGCCGACAGGGTAAGAGGCTACACCTTC. Protein product: CSVFEADRVRGYTF. This chain uses TRBV29-1 with TRBJ1-2; 7 bases are a match to TRBD1. The CDR3 consists of 14 residues. Germline V lookup: CDR1 SQVTM, CDR2 ANQGSEA. V was pared by 5 bases and J by 8 bases, with 14 bases of the junction left unmatched.

As DNA, the CDR3 is TGTGCCAGCAGACAGATAGAAGCTTTCTTT. This encodes CASRQIEAFF. The chain combines TRBV28 with TRBJ1-1; the D is unclear. Trimming removed 6 bases from V and 8 bases from J, with 7 bases in between. Germline loops: CDR1 MDHEN, CDR2 SYDVKM. The CDR3 is 10 residues long.

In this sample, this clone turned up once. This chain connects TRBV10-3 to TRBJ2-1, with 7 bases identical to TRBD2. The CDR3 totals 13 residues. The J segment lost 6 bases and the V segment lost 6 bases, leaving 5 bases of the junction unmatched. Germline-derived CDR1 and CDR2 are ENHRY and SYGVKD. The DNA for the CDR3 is TGTGCCATCAGCCGAGGGACTACCAATGAGCAGTTCTTC. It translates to CAISRGTTNEQFF.